The clone carrying this T cell receptor beta chain was counted a few times. The sample originates from a study of blood T cell repertoires in COVID-19. Study details: Samples taken during acute and convalescent COVID-19 were collected in the United States, Italy and Spain. PBMCs, B-cell-depleted T cells, or T cells provided the cDNA or gDNA that made up the material.

In the original analysis: Estimates of nucleated cell counts were drawn from the amplification of reference gene primers. TCRdb's table, derived via immunoSEQ multiplex PCR, lists solely in-frame clones and lacks some. The V and J calls and clone size come from that table; D and trimming were worked out from the DNA. The profile covers more than 200,000 clones, with around nine tenths appearing a single time and approximately 2.1% taken by the ten largest. Per the germline V gene, CDR1 is SGHVS and CDR2 is FNYEAQ. The V end lost 5 bases, the J end lost 2 bases, and 16 bases lay between the germline ends. The CDR3 runs to 15 residues.

This TCR was recovered from a woman between 35 and 50 years old who had recovered from COVID-19. V usage is TRBV7-6 and J usage is TRBJ2-7; D is possibly TRBD1 (5 bases). The specimen was peripheral blood. The CDR3 loop is CASSQTGYAPYEQYF. The CDR3 coding sequence is TGTGCCAGCAGCCAAACAGGTTATGCACCCTACGAGCAGTACTTC.